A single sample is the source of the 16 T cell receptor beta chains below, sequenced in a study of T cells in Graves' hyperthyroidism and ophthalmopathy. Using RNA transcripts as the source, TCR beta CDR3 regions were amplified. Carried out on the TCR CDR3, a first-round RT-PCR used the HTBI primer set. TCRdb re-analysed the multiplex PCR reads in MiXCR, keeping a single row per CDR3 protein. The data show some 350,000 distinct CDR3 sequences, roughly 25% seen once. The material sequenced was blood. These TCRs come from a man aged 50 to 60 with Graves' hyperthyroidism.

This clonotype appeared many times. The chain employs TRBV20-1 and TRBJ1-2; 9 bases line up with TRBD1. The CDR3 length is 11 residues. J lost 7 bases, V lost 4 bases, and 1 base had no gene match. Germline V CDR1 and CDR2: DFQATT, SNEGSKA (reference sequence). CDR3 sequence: CSAKTGGGYTF. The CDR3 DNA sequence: TGCAGTGCTAAGACAGGGGGTGGCTACACCTTC.

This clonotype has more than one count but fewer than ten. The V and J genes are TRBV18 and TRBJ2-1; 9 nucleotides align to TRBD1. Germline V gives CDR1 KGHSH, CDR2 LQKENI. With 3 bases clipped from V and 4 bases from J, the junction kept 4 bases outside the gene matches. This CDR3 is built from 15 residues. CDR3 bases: TGTGCCAGCTCACCCATGGGACAGGGATACAATGAGCAGTTCTTC. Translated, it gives CASSPMGQGYNEQFF. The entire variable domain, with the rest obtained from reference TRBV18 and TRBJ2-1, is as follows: NAGVMQNPRHLVRRRGQEARLRCSPMKGHSHVYWYRQLPEEGLKFMVYLQKENIIDESGMPKERFSAEFPKEGPSILRIQQVVRGDSAAYFCASSPMGQGYNEQFFGPGTRLTVL.

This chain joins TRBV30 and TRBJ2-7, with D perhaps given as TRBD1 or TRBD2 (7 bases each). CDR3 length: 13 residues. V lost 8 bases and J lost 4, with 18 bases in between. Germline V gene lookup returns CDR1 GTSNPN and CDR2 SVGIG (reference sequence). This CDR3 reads CAGEGAKGYEQYF. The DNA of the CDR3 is TGTGCCGGGGAGGGGGCGAAGGGGTACGAGCAGTACTTC.

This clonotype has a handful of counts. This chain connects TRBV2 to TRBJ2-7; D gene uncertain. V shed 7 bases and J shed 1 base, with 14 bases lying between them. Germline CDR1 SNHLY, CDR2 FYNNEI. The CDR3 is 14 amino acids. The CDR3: CASTLRGGSYEQYF. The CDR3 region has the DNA TGTGCCAGCACCCTACGAGGCGGATCCTACGAGCAGTACTTC. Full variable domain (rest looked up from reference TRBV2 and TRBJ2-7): EPEVTQTPSHQVTQMGQEVILRCVPISNHLYFYWYRQILGQKVEFLVSFYNNEISEKSEIFDDQFSVERPDGSNFTLKIRSTKLEDSAMYFCASTLRGGSYEQYFGPGTRLTVT.

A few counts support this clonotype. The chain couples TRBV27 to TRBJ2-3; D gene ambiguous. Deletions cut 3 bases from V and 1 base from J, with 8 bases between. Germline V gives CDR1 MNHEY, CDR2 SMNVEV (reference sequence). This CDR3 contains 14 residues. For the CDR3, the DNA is TGTGCCAGCAGTTTTTCGGACCGCACAGATACGCAGTATTTT. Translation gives CASSFSDRTDTQYF.

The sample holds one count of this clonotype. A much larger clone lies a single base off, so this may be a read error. CDR3 protein: CASSPLTGLVTDTQYF. DNA for the CDR3: TGTGCCAGCAGTCCCTTGACAGGTTTGGTCACAGATACGCAGTATTTT. This sequence joins TRBV27 and TRBJ2-3, with D perhaps matching TRBD1 (6 bases). The CDR3 extends over 16 amino acids. Trimming shortened V by 5 bases and J by 2 bases, and 17 bases separated the two germline ends. Per germline, CDR1 MNHEY and CDR2 SMNVEV (reference sequence).

The chain's CDR3 is CASSTNARTEQYF. CDR3 coding DNA: TGTGCCAGCAGCACAAACGCGAGGACCGAGCAGTACTTC. The chain has TRBV5-6 and TRBJ2-7; D not certain. V gave up 4 bases and J gave up 6 bases, with 14 bases separating them. This CDR3 spans 13 amino acids. Looked up from germline, CDR1 is SGHDT and CDR2 is YYEEEE.

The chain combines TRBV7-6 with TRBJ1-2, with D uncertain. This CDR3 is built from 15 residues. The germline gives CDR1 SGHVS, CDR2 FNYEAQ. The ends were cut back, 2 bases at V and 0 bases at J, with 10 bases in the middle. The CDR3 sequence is CASSLSSQANYGYTF. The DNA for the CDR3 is TGTGCCAGCAGCTTATCATCCCAAGCTAACTATGGCTACACCTTC.

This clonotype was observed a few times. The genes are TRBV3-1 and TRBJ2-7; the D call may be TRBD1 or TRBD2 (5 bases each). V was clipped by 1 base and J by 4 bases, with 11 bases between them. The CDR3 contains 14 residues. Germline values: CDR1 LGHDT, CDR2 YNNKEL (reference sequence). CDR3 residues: CASSQGSGRYEQYF. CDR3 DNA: TGTGCCAGCAGCCAAGGGTCAGGGAGATACGAGCAGTACTTC.

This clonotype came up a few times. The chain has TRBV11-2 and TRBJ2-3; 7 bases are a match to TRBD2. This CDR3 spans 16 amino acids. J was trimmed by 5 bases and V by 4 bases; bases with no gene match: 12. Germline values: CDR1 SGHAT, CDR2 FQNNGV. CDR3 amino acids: CASSSPGSGGGDTQYF. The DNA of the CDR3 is TGTGCCAGCAGCTCCCCCGGCTCGGGAGGAGGAGATACGCAGTATTTT.

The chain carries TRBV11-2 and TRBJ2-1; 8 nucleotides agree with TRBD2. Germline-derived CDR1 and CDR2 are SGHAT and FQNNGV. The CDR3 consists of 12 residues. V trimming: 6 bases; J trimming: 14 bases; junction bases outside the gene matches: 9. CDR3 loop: CASSYLAGAKFF. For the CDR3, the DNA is TGTGCCAGCAGTTATCTAGCGGGTGCTAAGTTCTTC.

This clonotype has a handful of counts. The CDR3: CASSPPEDWSTNEKLFF. In DNA form, the CDR3 reads TGTGCCAGCTCACCCCCAGAGGACTGGTCAACTAATGAAAAACTGTTTTTT. The chain combines TRBV18 with TRBJ1-4; D is unresolved. The CDR3 extends over 17 amino acids. Germline CDR1 is KGHSH and CDR2 is LQKENI. The V gene lost 3 bases and the J gene lost 0 bases, with 14 bases spanning the gap.

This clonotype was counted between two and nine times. The CDR3 region has the DNA TGCGCCAGCAGCTTGGGACGAGAAACTGGAAACACCATATATTTT. Its translation is CASSLGRETGNTIYF. This sequence joins TRBV5-1 and TRBJ1-3; D call uncertain. The CDR3 contains 15 residues. The germline CDR1 and CDR2 sequences are SGHRS and YFSETQ. V gave up 0 bases and J gave up 2 bases, with 9 bases separating them.

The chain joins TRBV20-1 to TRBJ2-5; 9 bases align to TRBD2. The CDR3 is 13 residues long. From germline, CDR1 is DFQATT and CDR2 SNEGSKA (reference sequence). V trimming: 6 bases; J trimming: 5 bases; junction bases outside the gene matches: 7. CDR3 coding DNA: TGCAGTGCCTCTAGCGGGGTGGCGGAGACCCAGTACTTC. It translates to CSASSGVAETQYF.

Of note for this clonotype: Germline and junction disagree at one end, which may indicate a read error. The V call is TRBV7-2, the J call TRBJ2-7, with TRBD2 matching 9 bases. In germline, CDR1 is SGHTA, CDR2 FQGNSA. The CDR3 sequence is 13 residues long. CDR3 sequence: CASRGTSSDEQYF. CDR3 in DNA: TGTGCCAGCAGGGGGACTAGCTCCGACGAGCAGTACTTC.

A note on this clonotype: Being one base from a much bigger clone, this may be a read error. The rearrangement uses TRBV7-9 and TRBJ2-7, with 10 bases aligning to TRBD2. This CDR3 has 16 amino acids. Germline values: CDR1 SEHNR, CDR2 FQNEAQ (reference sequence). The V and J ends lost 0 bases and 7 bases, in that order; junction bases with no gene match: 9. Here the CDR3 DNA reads TGTGCCAGCAGCTTAGCGGAGCGGGAGGGCCGTCATGAGCAGTACTTC. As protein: CASSLAEREGRHEQYF.